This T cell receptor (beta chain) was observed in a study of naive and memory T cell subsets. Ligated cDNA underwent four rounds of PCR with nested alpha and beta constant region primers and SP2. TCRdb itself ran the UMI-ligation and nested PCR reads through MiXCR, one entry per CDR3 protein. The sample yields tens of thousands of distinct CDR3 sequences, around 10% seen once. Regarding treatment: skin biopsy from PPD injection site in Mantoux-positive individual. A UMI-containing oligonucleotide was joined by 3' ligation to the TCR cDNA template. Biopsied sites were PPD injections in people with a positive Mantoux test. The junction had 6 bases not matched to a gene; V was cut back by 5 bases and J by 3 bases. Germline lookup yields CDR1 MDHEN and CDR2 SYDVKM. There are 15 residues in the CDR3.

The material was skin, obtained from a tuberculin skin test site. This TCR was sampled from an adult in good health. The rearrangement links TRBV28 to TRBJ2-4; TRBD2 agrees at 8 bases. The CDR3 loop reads CASSRGGGGKNIQYF. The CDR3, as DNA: TGTGCCAGCAGTCGGGGGGGGGGTGGCAAAAACATTCAGTACTTC.